The clone carrying this T cell receptor (beta chain) has a count of ten or more. Its antigen is unidentified. The germline gives CDR1 LGHNA, CDR2 YSLEER. The junction had 5 bases not matched to a gene; V was cut back by 1 base and J by 6 bases. This CDR3 has 14 amino acids. MiXCR was run by TCRdb on the PCR reads, yielding one entry per CDR3 protein. In the table there are about 70,000 distinct CDR3 sequences, around 20% of which are singletons. As CD8+CD4-CCR7+CD45RA+ cells, naive CD8 T cells were sorted. This record comes from a study of molecular identifiers for immune sequencing clone quantification. Study-wide context: The replicate experiment used RNA from roughly 20,000 or 100,000 naive CD8 cells. This RNA was split into five aliquots, and four of them were sequenced.

General study results and limits: Same-barcode identical TCR molecules could make highly expanded clones look smaller than they are.

What was sequenced was naive CD8+ T cells from blood, with Jurkat cell RNA spiked in. Subset meaning: FACS-sorted CD8+CD4-CCR7+CD45RA+ naive T cells. The receptor comes from a human donor in good health. Some libraries in this study had Jurkat cell RNA spiked in. This chain uses TRBV4-3 with TRBJ2-7, with 8 positions matching TRBD2. CDR3 sequence: CASSQGKRGFEQYF. CDR3 in DNA: TGCGCCAGCAGCCAAGGAAAGCGGGGGTTCGAGCAGTACTTC.